This T cell receptor (beta chain) was captured by sequencing in a study of T cell responses to AZD1222 COVID-19 vaccine. Study-wide results and caveats: Only after the peak T cell response were repertoires sampled. Only a handful of AZD1222 recipients, six or seven in all, had baseline seropositivity.

Germline loops: CDR1 SGHTA, CDR2 FQGNSA. V lost 5 bases to trimming and J lost 4 bases, with 12 bases between them. This CDR3 is built from 13 residues. Profiling relied on immunoSEQ multiplex PCR, and the TCRdb table lists in-frame clones only, not all of them. The sample has some 130,000 clones; about 93% are singletons. Concerning this clone: Its specificity is not known.

The gene calls are TRBV7-2 and TRBJ2-7; possibly TRBD1 for D (6 bases). This clonotype was obtained from an adult who received the AZD1222 COVID-19 vaccine. Material: peripheral blood, obtained 28 days after the second AZD1222 dose. The CDR3, as DNA: TGTGCCAGCAGCCACCGGGACAAATACGAGCAGTACTTC. Translated, it gives CASSHRDKYEQYF.